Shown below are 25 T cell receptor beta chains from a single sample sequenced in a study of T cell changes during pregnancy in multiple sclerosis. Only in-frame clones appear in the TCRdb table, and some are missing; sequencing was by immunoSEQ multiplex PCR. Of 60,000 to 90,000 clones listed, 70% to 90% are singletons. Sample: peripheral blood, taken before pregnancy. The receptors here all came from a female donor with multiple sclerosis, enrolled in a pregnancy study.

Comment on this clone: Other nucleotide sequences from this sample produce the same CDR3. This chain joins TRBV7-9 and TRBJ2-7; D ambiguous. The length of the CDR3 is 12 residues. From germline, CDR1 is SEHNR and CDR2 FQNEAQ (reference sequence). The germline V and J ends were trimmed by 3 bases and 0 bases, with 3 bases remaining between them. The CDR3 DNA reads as TGTGCCAGCAGCTTCAGCTCCTACGAGCAGTACTTC. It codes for CASSFSSYEQYF.

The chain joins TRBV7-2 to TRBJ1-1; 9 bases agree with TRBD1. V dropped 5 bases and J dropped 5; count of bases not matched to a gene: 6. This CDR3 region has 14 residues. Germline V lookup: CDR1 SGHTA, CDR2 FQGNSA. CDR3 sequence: CASSPGTGRTEAFF. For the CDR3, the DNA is TGTGCCAGCAGCCCGGGGACAGGGCGGACTGAAGCTTTCTTT.

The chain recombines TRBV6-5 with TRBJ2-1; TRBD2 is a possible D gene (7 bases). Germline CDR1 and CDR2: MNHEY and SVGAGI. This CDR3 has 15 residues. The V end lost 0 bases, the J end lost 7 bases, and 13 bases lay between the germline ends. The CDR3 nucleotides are TGTGCCAGCAGTTACTCGATAGGGGGGGGGAATGAGCAGTTCTTC. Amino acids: CASSYSIGGGNEQFF.

CDR3 loop: CASSPTTGLSYEQYF. For the CDR3, the DNA is TGTGCCAGCTCACCAACCACAGGGCTGTCCTACGAGCAGTACTTC. The rearrangement links TRBV18 to TRBJ2-7; the D gene is possibly TRBD1 (6 bases). The germline V gene has CDR1 KGHSH and CDR2 LQKENI. The CDR3 covers 15 residues. Trimming pared 2 bases from V and 1 base from J, leaving 12 bases between.

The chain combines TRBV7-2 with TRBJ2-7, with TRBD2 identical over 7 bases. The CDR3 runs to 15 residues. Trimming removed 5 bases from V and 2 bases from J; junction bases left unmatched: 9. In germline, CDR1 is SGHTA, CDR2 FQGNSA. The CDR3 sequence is CASSLRDYPAYEQYF. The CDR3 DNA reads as TGTGCCAGCAGCCTCCGGGACTATCCCGCCTACGAGCAGTACTTC.

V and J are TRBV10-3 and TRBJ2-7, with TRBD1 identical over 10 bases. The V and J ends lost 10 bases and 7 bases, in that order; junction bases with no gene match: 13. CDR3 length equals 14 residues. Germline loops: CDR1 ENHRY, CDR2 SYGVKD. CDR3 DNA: TGTGCCACCCTCGGGGACAGGGGCATTCAGGAGCAGTACTTC. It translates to CATLGDRGIQEQYF.

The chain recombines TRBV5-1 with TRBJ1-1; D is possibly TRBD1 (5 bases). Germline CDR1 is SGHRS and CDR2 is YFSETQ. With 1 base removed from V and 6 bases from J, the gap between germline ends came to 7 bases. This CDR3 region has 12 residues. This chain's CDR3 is CASSLRGAEAFF. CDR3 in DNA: TGCGCCAGCAGCTTGCGGGGGGCTGAAGCTTTCTTT.

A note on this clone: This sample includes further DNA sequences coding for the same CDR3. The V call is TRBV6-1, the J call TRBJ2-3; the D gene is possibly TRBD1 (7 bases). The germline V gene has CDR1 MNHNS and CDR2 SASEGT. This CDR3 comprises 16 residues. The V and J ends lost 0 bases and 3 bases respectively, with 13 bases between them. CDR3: CASSEAIQGGTDTQYF. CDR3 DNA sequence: TGTGCCAGCAGTGAAGCAATCCAGGGGGGAACAGATACGCAGTATTTT.

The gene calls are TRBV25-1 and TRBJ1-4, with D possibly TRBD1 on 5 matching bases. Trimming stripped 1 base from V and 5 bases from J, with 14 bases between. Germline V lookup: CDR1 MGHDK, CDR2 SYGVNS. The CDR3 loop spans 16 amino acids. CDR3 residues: CASSEFGYGANEKLFF. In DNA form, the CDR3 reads TGTGCCAGCAGTGAATTCGGTTATGGGGCCAATGAAAAACTGTTTTTT.

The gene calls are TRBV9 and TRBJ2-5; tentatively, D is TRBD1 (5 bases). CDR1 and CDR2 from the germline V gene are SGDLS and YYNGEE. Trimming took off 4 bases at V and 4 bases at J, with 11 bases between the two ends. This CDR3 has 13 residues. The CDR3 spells CASSSRQGETQYF. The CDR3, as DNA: TGTGCCAGCAGCTCCAGGCAGGGAGAGACCCAGTACTTC.

The CDR3 reads CAISESLGRVVIDTQYF. DNA for the CDR3: TGTGCCATCAGTGAGTCTTTGGGCAGGGTGGTCATAGATACGCAGTATTTT. The chain combines TRBV10-3 with TRBJ2-3; perhaps TRBD1 as D (5 bases). V was pared by 0 bases and J by 5 bases, with 18 bases between. The length of the CDR3 is 17 residues. Germline CDR1 is ENHRY and CDR2 is SYGVKD.

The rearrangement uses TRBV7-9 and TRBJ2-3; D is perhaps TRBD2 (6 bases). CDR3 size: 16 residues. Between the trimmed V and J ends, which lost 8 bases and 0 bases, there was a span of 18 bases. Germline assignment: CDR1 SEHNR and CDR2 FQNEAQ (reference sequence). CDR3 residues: CASVPGGAGSTDTQYF. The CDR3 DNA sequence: TGTGCCAGCGTTCCGGGCGGGGCGGGAAGCACAGATACGCAGTATTTT.

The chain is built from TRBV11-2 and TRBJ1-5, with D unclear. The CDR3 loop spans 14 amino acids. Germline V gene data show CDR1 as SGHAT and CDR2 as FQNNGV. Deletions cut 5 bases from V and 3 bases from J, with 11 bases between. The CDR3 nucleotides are TGTGCCAGCAGCCCAACAGAGATCAATCAGCCCCAGCATTTT. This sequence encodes CASSPTEINQPQHF.

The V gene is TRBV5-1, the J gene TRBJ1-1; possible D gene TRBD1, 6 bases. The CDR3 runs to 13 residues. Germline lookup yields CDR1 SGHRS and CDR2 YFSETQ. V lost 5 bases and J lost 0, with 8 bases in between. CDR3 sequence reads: CASREGVNTEAFF. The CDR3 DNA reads TGCGCCAGCAGAGAGGGGGTGAACACTGAAGCTTTCTTT.

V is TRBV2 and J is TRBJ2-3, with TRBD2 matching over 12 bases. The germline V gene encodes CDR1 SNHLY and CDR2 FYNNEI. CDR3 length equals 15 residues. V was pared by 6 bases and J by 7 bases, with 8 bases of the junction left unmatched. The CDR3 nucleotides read TGTGCCAGCAGGGAGACTAGCGGGGGCTCTTATACGCAGTATTTT. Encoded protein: CASRETSGGSYTQYF.

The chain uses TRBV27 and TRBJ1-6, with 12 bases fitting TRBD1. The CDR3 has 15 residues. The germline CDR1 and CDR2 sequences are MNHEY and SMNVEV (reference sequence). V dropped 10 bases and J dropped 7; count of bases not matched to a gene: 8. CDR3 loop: CATRVGTGGNSPLHF. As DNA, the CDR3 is TGTGCCACCCGAGTTGGGACAGGGGGCAATTCACCCCTCCACTTT.

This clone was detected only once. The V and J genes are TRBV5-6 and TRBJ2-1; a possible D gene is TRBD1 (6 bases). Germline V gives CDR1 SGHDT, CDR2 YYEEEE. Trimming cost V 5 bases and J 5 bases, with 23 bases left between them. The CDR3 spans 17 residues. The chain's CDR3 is CASSSVLLRDTDNEQFF. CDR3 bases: TGTGCCAGCAGTTCTGTCCTACTCCGGGACACCGACAATGAGCAGTTCTTC.

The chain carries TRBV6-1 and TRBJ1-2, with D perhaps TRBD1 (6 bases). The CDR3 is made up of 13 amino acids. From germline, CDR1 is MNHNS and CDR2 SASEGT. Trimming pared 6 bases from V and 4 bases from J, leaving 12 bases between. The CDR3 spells CASSEGHLYGYTF. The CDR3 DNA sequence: TGTGCCAGCAGCGAGGGACACCTCTATGGCTACACCTTC.

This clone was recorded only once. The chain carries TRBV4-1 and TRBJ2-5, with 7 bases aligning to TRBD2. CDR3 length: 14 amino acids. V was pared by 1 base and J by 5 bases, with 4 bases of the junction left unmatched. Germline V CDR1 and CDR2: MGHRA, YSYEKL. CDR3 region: CASSQGTRHETQYF. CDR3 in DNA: TGCGCCAGCAGCCAAGGGACTAGACACGAGACCCAGTACTTC.

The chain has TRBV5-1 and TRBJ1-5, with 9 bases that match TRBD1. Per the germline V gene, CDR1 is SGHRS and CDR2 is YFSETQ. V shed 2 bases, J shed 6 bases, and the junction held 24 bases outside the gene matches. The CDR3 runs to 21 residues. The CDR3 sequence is CASSFPASRGTGWIVGQPQHF. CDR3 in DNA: TGCGCCAGCAGCTTTCCTGCCTCTCGTGGGACAGGGTGGATTGTGGGTCAGCCCCAGCATTTT.

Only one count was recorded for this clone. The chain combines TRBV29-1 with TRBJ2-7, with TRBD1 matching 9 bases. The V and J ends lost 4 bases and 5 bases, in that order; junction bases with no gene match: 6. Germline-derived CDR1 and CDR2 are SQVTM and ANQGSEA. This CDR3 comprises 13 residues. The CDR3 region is CSVGRDRVHEQYF. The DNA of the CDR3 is TGCAGCGTTGGCCGGGACAGGGTCCACGAGCAGTACTTC.

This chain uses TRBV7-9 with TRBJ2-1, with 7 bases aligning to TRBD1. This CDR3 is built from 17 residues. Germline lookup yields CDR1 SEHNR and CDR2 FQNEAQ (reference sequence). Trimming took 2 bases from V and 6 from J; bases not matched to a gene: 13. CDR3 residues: CASSLMAGGPLRNEQFF. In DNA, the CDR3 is TGTGCCAGCAGCTTAATGGCAGGGGGACCCCTCCGCAATGAGCAGTTCTTC.

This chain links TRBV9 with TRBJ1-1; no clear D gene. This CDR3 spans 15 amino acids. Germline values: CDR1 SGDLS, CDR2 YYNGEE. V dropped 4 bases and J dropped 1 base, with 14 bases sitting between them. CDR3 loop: CASSSPAGSNTEAFF. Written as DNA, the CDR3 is TGTGCCAGCAGCTCTCCGGCAGGTTCGAACACTGAAGCTTTCTTT.

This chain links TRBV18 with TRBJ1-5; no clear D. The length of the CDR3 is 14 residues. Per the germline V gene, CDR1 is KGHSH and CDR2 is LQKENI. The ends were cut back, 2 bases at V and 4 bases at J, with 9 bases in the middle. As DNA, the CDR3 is TGTGCCAGCTCACCAGCCGCACAGAATCAGCCCCAGCATTTT. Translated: CASSPAAQNQPQHF.

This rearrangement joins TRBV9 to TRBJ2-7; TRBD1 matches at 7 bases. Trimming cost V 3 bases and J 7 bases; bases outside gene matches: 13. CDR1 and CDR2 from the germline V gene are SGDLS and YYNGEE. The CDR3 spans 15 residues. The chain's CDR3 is CASSARDRPLPEQYF. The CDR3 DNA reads TGTGCCAGCAGCGCCCGGGACAGACCCCTACCAGAGCAGTACTTC. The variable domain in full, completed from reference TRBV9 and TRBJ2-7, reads DSGVTQTPKHLITATGQRVTLRCSPRSGDLSVYWYQQSLDQGLQFLIQYYNGEERAKGNILERFSAQQFPDLHSELNLSSLELGDSALYFCASSARDRPLPEQYFGPGTRLTVT.